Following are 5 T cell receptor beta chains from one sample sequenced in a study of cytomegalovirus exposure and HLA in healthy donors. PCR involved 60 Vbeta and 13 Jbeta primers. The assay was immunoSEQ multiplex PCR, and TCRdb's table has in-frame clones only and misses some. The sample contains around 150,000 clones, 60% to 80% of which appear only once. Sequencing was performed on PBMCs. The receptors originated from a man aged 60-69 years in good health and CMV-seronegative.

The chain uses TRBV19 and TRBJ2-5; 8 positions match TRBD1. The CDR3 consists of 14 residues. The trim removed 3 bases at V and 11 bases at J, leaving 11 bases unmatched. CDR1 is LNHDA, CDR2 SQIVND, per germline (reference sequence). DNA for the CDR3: TGTGCCAGTAGTATTGGGCAGGGGGCGCGTGAGCAGTACTTC. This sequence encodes CASSIGQGAREQYF.

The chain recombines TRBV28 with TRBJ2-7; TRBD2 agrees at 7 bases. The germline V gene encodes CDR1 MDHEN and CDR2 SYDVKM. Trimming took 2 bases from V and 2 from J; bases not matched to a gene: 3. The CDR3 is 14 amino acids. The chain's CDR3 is CASSLHGRPYEQYF. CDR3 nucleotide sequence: TGTGCCAGCAGTTTACACGGGAGGCCCTACGAGCAGTACTTC.

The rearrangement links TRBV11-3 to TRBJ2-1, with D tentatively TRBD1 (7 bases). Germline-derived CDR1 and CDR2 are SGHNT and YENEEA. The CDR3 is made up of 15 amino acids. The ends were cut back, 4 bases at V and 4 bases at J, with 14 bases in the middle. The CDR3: CASSSEGAGYNEQFF. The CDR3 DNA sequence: TGTGCCAGCAGCTCGGAGGGGGCGGGGTACAATGAGCAGTTCTTC.

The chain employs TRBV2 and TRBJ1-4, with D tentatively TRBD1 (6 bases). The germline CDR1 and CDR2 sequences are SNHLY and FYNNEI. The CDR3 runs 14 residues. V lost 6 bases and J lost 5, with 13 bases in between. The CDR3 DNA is TGTGCCAGCAGGCTAAGGACAGTCAATGAAAAACTGTTTTTT. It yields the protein CASRLRTVNEKLFF.

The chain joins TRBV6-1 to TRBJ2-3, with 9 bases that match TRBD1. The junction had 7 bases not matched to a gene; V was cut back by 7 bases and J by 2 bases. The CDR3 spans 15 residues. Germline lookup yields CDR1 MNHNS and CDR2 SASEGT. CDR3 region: CASILDRGPTDTQYF. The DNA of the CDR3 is TGTGCCAGCATCCTGGACAGGGGCCCCACAGATACGCAGTATTTT.